Described below is a single T cell receptor (beta chain) sequence and its context. This clone appeared a few times. No cognate antigen has been identified for it. No much larger clone is present one base from it, and per-base qualities are unavailable. The data stem from a study of shared clonotypes between healthy human individuals (dated by TCRdb to between 2020 and 2021). About the full investigation: The cohort included a few men and two women between 18 and 49 years of age. The study deeply sequenced blood TCR repertoires of five healthy adults to estimate repertoire size and the extent of clonotype sharing between individuals. For each donor, CD4 naive and CD4 memory were each run on three plates, CD8 naive on two plates, and CD8 memory on one plate. To increase sequencing depth and limit assay-specific biases, TCR repertoire library preparation and sequencing were carried out by different laboratories using diverse techniques. Per donor, leukapheresis produced somewhere between about 0.8 and 9 billion PBMCs.

CD8 naive samples consisted of CD45RO-negative cells that were positively selected for CCR7, yielding a CD45RA+CCR7+ population without TemRA cells. Donors were healthy HIV-negative adults with no recently reported acute infections or vaccinations. Every donor was a Caucasian adult living in Nashville, Tennessee, USA. After blood collection by leukapheresis, PBMCs were isolated using Ficoll-Histopaque density gradient centrifugation and then cryopreserved in the vapor phase of liquid nitrogen. Purity and quantity of every magnetically sorted T cell population were checked by analytical flow cytometry. Genomic DNA was isolated from each sorted fraction and quantified by UV absorbance on a Nanodrop 2000c. Using the deep immunoSEQ assay, multiplex PCR amplified TCR CDR3 regions from genomic DNA. Extracted genomic DNA from each cell subset was distributed evenly across all wells of several immunoSEQ 96-well plates, and each plate was treated as a replicate. For sorted subsets, 150 to 250 ng of genomic DNA, equivalent to 25,000 to 35,000 T cell genomes, went into each replicate PCR. The purified libraries were quantified using a Qubit 3.0 fluorometer, sized with a Bioanalyzer 2100, and then quantified again using the KAPA Library Quantification kit. Every immunoSEQ 96-well plate was sequenced on a dedicated single-read 150-cycle Illumina NextSeq 550 flow cell. For the original study's pipeline: Because the immunoSEQ output held only junctional sequences and lacked quality scores, the filtering could not match the filtering applied to full-length reads. Sequences were annotated with PyIR, a Python wrapper for IgBLAST v1.9, and V/J genes and CDR3 were assigned using IMGT germline references. Reads were removed for weak V/J assignments (E-value above 1e-6), missing CDR3, stop codons, out-of-frame junctions, or ambiguous translated residues. V3J clonotypes were defined by identical inferred V gene, J gene, and CDR3 amino acid sequence. To compute the percentage overlap between repertoires, the number of shared unique clonotypes was divided by the size of the smaller repertoire. Repertoire richness was assessed with RTK rarefaction, the Chao1 estimator, and Recon v2.1 estimates of unobserved clonotypes. Generation probabilities were computed with OLGA for all TCRbeta clonotypes obtained by the gDNA method from several donors. TCRdb took this table from immuneACCESS and kept in-frame rearrangements with V and J called. Such tables lack part of the clones; where checked against another copy, unresolved V genes explain under half of the gap, and the rest is unexplained. The D gene and trimming were derived from the DNA, and the V and J assignments and clone size from that table. This sample lists roughly 1,800,000 clones; approximately 95% were detected once. In total, the top ten clones hold 1% to 1.5% of the sample.

Results the study describes overall, beyond this receptor: Because the study included a small number of donors, the genetic and exposure-history diversity represented was limited. Compared with non-shared clonotypes, the clonotypes found in all four sorted-subset donors had higher generation probabilities. Sampling was limited to blood, and TCR repertoires in tissue likely differ from TCR repertoires in blood. Roughly 5.2% of naive CD4, approximately 3.7% of naive CD8, 2% to 2.5% of memory CD4, and around 0.4% of memory CD8 clonotypes were shared across a handful of donors. Pairwise subsampling led to the expectation that sequencing depth would affect the degree of clonotype sharing among donors. Estimated clonotype richness was generally larger for naive than for memory subsets. Even with the large sequencing depth, rarefaction of the sorted-subset datasets indicated that sequencing was incomplete.

CDR1 and CDR2 were assigned from the germline V gene as SGHDT and YYEEEE. V gives up 0 bases and J gives up 4 bases, and the segment between their germline ends measures 11 bases. From the cysteine through the phenylalanine, the CDR3 covers 16 amino acids. The sequence is cut down to CDR3 DNA, 48 bases in frame from base 1. The receptor chain draws on TRBV5-6 and TRBJ1-6, with TRBD1 perhaps the D gene, on 5 matching bases. The sequence was collected from a man aged 18 to 29 in good health. The specimen was naive CD8+ T cells sorted from blood. Explained via the paper, the cell subset or site label denotes: CD45RA+CCR7+. The CDR3 reads as follows: CASSLGGETYNSPLHF. The DNA sequence is given as TGTGCCAGCAGCTTGGGAGGGGAGACTTATAATTCACCCCTCCACTTT.